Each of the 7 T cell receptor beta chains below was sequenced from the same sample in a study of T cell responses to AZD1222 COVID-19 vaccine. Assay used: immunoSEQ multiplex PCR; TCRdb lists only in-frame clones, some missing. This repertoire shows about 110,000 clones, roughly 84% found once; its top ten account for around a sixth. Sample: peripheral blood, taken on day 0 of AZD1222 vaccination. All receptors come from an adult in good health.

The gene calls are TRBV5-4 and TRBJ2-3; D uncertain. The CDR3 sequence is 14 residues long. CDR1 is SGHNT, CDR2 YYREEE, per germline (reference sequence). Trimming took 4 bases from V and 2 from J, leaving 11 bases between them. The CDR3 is CASSLSGITDTQYF. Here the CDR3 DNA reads TGTGCCAGCAGCCTCTCCGGCATCACAGATACGCAGTATTTT. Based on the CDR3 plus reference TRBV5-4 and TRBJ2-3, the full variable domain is ETGVTQSPTHLIKTRGQQVTLRCSSQSGHNTVSWYQQALGQGPQFIFQYYREEENGRGNFPPRFSGLQFPNYSSELNVNALELDDSALYLCASSLSGITDTQYFGPGTRLTVL.

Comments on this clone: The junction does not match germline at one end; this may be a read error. The CDR3 bases are TGTGCCAGCAGCCTAGCTGGGACAGGGAACTATTCACCCCTCCACTTT. Translated, it gives CASSLAGTGNYSPLHF. The J gene is TRBJ1-6, the V gene TRBV7-2; 9 positions match TRBD1. This CDR3 is 16 amino acids long. Germline values: CDR1 SGHTA, CDR2 FQGNSA.

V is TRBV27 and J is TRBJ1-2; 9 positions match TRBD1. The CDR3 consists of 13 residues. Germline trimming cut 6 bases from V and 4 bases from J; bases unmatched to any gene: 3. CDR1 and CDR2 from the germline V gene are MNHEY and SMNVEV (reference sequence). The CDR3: CASSEDRGYGYTF. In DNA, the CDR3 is TGTGCCAGCAGCGAGGACAGGGGCTATGGCTACACCTTC.

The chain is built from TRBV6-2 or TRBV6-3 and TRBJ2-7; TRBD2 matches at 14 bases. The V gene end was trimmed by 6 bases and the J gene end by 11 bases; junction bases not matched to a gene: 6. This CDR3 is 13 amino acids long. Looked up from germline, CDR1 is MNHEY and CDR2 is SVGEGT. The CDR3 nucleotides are TGTGCCAGCAGCCAAGGGACTAGCGGGGGCAAGTACTTC. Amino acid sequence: CASSQGTSGGKYF.

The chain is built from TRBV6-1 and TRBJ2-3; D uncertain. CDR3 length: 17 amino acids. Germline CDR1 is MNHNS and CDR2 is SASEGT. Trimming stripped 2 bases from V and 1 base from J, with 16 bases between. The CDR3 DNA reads TGTGCCAGCAGTGAAACCCACCTACTGATGGGCACAGATACGCAGTATTTT. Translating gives CASSETHLLMGTDTQYF.

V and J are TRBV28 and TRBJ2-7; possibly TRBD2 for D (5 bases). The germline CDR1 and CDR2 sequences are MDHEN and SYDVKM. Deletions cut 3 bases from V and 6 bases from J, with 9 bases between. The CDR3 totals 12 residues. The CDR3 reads CASSFRGGEQYF. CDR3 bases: TGTGCCAGCAGTTTTCGGGGTGGCGAGCAGTACTTC.

The CDR3 region is CASSQWLEGLFF. Here the CDR3 DNA reads TGTGCCAGCAGCCAGTGGCTAGAAGGACTGTTTTTT. The chain joins TRBV28 to TRBJ1-4; D gene uncertain. The CDR3 extends over 12 amino acids. V was clipped by 6 bases and J by 13 bases, with 15 bases between them. Germline CDR1 is MDHEN and CDR2 is SYDVKM.